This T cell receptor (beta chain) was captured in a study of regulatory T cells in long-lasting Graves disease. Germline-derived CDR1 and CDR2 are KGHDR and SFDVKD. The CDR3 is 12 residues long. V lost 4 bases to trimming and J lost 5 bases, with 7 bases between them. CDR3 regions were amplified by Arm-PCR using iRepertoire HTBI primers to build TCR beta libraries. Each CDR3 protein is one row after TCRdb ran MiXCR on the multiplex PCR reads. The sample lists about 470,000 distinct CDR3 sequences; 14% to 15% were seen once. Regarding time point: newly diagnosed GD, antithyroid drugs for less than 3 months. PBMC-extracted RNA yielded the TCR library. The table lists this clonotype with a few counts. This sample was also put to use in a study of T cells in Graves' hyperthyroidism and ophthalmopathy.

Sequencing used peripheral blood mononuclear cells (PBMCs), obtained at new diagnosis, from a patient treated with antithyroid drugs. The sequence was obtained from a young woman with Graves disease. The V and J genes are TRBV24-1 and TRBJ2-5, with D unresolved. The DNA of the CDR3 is TGTGCCACCAGTGACCTTCTGGAGACCCAGTACTTC. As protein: CATSDLLETQYF.